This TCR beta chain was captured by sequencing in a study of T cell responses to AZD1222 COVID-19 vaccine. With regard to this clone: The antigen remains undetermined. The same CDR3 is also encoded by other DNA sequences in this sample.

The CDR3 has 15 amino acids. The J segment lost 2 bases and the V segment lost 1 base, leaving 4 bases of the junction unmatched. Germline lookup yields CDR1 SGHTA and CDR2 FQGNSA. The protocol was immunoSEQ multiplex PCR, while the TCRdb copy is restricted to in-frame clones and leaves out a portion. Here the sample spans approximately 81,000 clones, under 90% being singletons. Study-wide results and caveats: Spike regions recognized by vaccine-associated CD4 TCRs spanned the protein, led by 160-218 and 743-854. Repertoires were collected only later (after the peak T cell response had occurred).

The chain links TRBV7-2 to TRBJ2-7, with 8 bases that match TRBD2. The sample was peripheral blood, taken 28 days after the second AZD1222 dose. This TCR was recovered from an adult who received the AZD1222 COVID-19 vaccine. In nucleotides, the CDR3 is TGTGCCAGCAGCTTAGGGAGCGGGGGTACCTACGAGCAGTACTTC. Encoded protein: CASSLGSGGTYEQYF.